This TCR beta chain was captured by sequencing in a study of cytomegalovirus exposure and HLA in healthy donors. Findings and caveats of the study: When a later analysis compared HLA-associated TCR beta chains with equally common others, the HLA-associated chains turned out to be more clonally expanded and to have lower generation probabilities. The study found most TCR sequences rare, yet found some public TCRs in many donors. In vitro, three CMV-associated chains proved specific for CMV antigens. CMV serostatus was the only immune exposure information that was available.

The CDR3 runs 15 residues. After removal of 3 bases from V and 6 bases from J, the junction contained 6 bases not matched to a gene. Germline assignment: CDR1 MGHRA and CDR2 YSYEKL. On this clone itself: Its antigen remains unidentified.

13 Jbeta primers and 60 Vbeta primers were used for the PCR. Using immunoSEQ multiplex PCR, the repertoire was profiled, and TCRdb retains in-frame clones only, with some absent. This sample contains some 200,000 clones. Source material: PBMCs. This sequence joins TRBV4-1 and TRBJ1-5, with 9 nucleotides matching TRBD1. The source of this sequence is a boy between 10 and 17 years old in good health and CMV-seronegative. The CDR3 DNA reads as TGCGCCAGCAGCCAGTCTGTGACAGGGGGTCAGCCCCAGCATTTT. Amino acid sequence: CASSQSVTGGQPQHF.